This passage covers 19 T cell receptor beta chains from one sample sequenced in a study of T-cell reconstitution after alpha-beta-depleted transplantation in children. Preparation of the TCRbeta library involved a method that used unique molecular identifiers. TCRdb redid the calling of the PCR reads with MiXCR, one entry per CDR3 protein. The table lists approximately 110,000 distinct CDR3 sequences, roughly 24% of them singletons. The sequencing here drew on PBMCs, mostly from graft donor cells, taken 180 days after TCRalphabeta/CD19-depleted stem cell transplant. All receptors come from a male patient between 2 and 15 years old who had a stem cell transplant for chronic granulomatous disease, so the T cells may come from the graft donor.

This clonotype was seen a handful of times. This chain links TRBV20-1 with TRBJ2-3; TRBD2 matches at 14 bases. CDR3 size: 14 residues. From germline, CDR1 is DFQATT and CDR2 SNEGSKA (reference sequence). With 5 bases clipped from V and 9 bases from J, the junction kept 7 bases outside the gene matches. This CDR3 is CSALTGLAGATQYF. DNA for the CDR3: TGCAGTGCTCTAACGGGACTAGCGGGAGCAACGCAGTATTTT.

The sample holds many counts of this clonotype. The chain is built from TRBV20-1 and TRBJ1-4, with a weak D call TRBD1 (5 bases). This CDR3 is 14 amino acids long. The V end lost 1 base, the J end lost 0 bases, and 6 bases lay between the germline ends. The germline CDR1 and CDR2 sequences are DFQATT and SNEGSKA (reference sequence). The CDR3 bases are TGCAGTGCTAGAGGGGGCGCAACTAATGAAAAACTGTTTTTT. Amino acid sequence: CSARGGATNEKLFF.

The table lists this clonotype with many counts. This chain links TRBV10-3 with TRBJ2-7; D may be TRBD1 (6 bases). V lost 10 bases to trimming and J lost 2 bases, with 15 bases between them. Germline CDR1 ENHRY, CDR2 SYGVKD. The CDR3 has 13 residues. CDR3 in DNA: TGTGCCAGCTTAGGGGGTAATACCTACGAGCAGTACTTC. This codes for CASLGGNTYEQYF.

This clonotype was seen repeatedly, ten times or more. This rearrangement joins TRBV12-3 or TRBV12-4 to TRBJ2-5; TRBD2 agrees at 12 bases. V shed 6 bases, J shed 4 bases, and the junction held 12 bases outside the gene matches. The CDR3 length is 17 residues. This chain's CDR3 is CASRPLAGGGLGETQYF. The CDR3, as DNA: TGTGCCAGCAGACCTCTAGCGGGAGGGGGGTTAGGAGAGACCCAGTACTTC.

CDR3 sequence: CASSFWRNYGYTF. CDR3 DNA sequence: TGTGCCAGCAGTTTCTGGAGAAACTATGGCTACACCTTC. The V gene is TRBV27, the J gene TRBJ1-2; D is uncertain. The germline V gene has CDR1 MNHEY and CDR2 SMNVEV (reference sequence). This CDR3 has 13 amino acids. Trimming removed 3 bases at V and 2 bases at J, with 7 bases between.

This clonotype was seen at least ten times. This rearrangement joins TRBV20-1 to TRBJ2-2, with 9 bases matching TRBD2. Trimming removed 0 bases from V and 2 bases from J; junction bases left unmatched: 4. The CDR3 sequence is 16 residues long. Germline loops: CDR1 DFQATT, CDR2 SNEGSKA (reference sequence). CDR3 protein: CSARDTSGSNTGELFF. The DNA for the CDR3 is TGCAGTGCTAGAGATACTAGCGGGTCCAACACCGGGGAGCTGTTTTTT.

The chain is built from TRBV29-1 and TRBJ2-5; D remains unclear. This CDR3 has 12 amino acids. The germline CDR1 and CDR2 sequences are SQVTM and ANQGSEA. V shed 5 bases and J shed 5 bases, with 12 bases lying between them. The CDR3 spells CSVLPLLETQYF. CDR3 nucleotides: TGCAGCGTTTTACCCCTTCTGGAGACCCAGTACTTC.

The rearrangement links TRBV28 to TRBJ1-3; D ambiguous. The V end was cut by 6 bases, the J end by 2 bases, with 11 bases between. The CDR3 totals 14 residues. Germline CDR1 reads MDHEN; CDR2 reads SYDVKM. Here the CDR3 DNA reads TGTGCCAGCAGCACCCAGATTACTGGAAACACCATATATTTT. Its protein product is CASSTQITGNTIYF.

This clonotype was detected many times. The chain recombines TRBV20-1 with TRBJ2-1, with 8 bases lining up with TRBD2. The length of the CDR3 is 16 residues. V was pared by 1 base and J by 2 bases, with 7 bases of the junction left unmatched. Germline V gene lookup returns CDR1 DFQATT and CDR2 SNEGSKA (reference sequence). The CDR3 loop is CSARVGGSGTYNEQFF. In nucleotides, the CDR3 is TGCAGTGCTAGAGTCGGCGGTAGCGGGACCTACAATGAGCAGTTCTTC.

The chain recombines TRBV15 with TRBJ1-1; D may be TRBD1 (5 bases). The CDR3 covers 16 residues. The germline V gene encodes CDR1 LNHNV and CDR2 YYDKDF (reference sequence). V lost 1 base and J lost 1, with 13 bases in between. CDR3 amino acids: CATSRAPTEKNTEAFF. DNA of the CDR3: TGTGCCACCAGCAGAGCCCCGACAGAGAAGAACACTGAAGCTTTCTTT.

CDR3 sequence: CASSRGGLLNEQFF. CDR3 nucleotide sequence: TGTGCCAGCAGTCGCGGGGGCCTGTTGAATGAGCAGTTCTTC. The chain combines TRBV12-3 or TRBV12-4 with TRBJ2-1, with a possible D match to TRBD2 (7 bases). CDR3 size: 14 residues. V lost 5 bases, J lost 7 bases, and 15 bases lay in between.

This clonotype was picked up many times. CDR3 sequence (DNA): TGTGCCAGCAGTTTGTACAGGGGGCAAACTGGGGCCAACGTCCTGACTTTC. It translates to CASSLYRGQTGANVLTF. The V and J genes are TRBV12-3 or TRBV12-4 and TRBJ2-6; 9 bases match TRBD1. The V and J ends lost 3 bases and 2 bases, in that order; junction bases with no gene match: 5. This CDR3 region has 17 residues.

The chain is built from TRBV20-1 and TRBJ2-7; tentatively, D is TRBD1 (6 bases). Germline values: CDR1 DFQATT, CDR2 SNEGSKA (reference sequence). Trimming removed 7 bases from V and 6 bases from J, with 19 bases in between. The CDR3 sequence is 13 residues long. CDR3: CSVGGRKIAEQYF. In DNA, the CDR3 is TGCAGTGTTGGGGGCAGGAAAATAGCCGAGCAGTACTTC.

The chain employs TRBV29-1 and TRBJ2-7; D call uncertain. Trimming removed 1 base at V and 0 bases at J, with 10 bases between. The CDR3 has 14 residues. Per the germline V gene, CDR1 is SQVTM and CDR2 is ANQGSEA. The DNA of the CDR3 is TGCAGCGTTGAAGTGGACCGAAGCTCCTACGAGCAGTACTTC. This codes for CSVEVDRSSYEQYF.

This clonotype was found many times. This sequence joins TRBV20-1 and TRBJ2-7; D is ambiguous. Germline CDR1 DFQATT, CDR2 SNEGSKA (reference sequence). The CDR3 loop spans 14 amino acids. Trimming removed 6 bases from V and 2 bases from J, with 17 bases in between. CDR3 sequence (DNA): TGCAGTGCCAACCCGCGAGACACCGCCTACGAGCAGTACTTC. The encoded protein is CSANPRDTAYEQYF.

This clonotype was seen only a few times. The rearrangement joins TRBV12-3 or TRBV12-4 to TRBJ2-3; D gene uncertain. Trimming took 7 bases from V and 1 from J, leaving 3 bases between them. The CDR3 runs to 11 residues. The CDR3 DNA is TGTGCCAGCACTCGCACAGATACGCAGTATTTT. Translation: CASTRTDTQYF.

The rearrangement joins TRBV12-5 to TRBJ1-3; the match to TRBD1 covers 8 bases. This CDR3 comprises 16 residues. CDR1 and CDR2 (germline): LGHNT, FRNRAP. V trimming: 7 bases; J trimming: 3 bases; junction bases outside the gene matches: 11. CDR3 bases: TGTGCTAGTGTCCCTCGAGGGACAGGTGATGGAAACACCATATATTTT. Its translation is CASVPRGTGDGNTIYF.

V usage is TRBV20-1 and J usage is TRBJ1-2; 8 nucleotides agree with TRBD1. J gave up 3 bases and V 0 bases, and 9 bases lay outside the gene matches. The CDR3 runs to 16 residues. Germline loops: CDR1 DFQATT, CDR2 SNEGSKA (reference sequence). The CDR3 is CSARDQLQGVYYGYTF. In DNA, the CDR3 is TGCAGTGCTAGAGATCAACTACAGGGGGTTTACTATGGCTACACCTTC.

This chain uses TRBV5-1 with TRBJ2-1, with a tentative D call TRBD1 (6 bases). CDR1 SGHRS and CDR2 YFSETQ come from the germline V gene. The CDR3 spans 13 residues. Trimming stripped 2 bases from V and 4 bases from J, with 7 bases between. In DNA form, the CDR3 reads TGCGCCAGCAGCTTTGACAGGTACAATGAGCAGTTCTTC. Protein product: CASSFDRYNEQFF.